This T cell receptor (beta chain) came from a study of T cells in Graves' hyperthyroidism and ophthalmopathy. From RNA transcripts, TCR beta CDR3 regions were amplified. The HTBI set primed first-round TCR CDR3 RT-PCR. TCRdb re-analysed the multiplex PCR reads in MiXCR, keeping a single row per CDR3 protein. This sample has fewer than 400,000 distinct CDR3 sequences, with around a sixth found just once. Patients were excluded for uncontrolled infection, other autoimmune disease, pregnancy or lactation. The sample holds a few counts of this clonotype. The sample consisted of blood. This receptor was taken from a man between 25 and 39 years old with Graves' hyperthyroidism.

CDR3 protein: CATSRLGGDGTDTQYF. Written as DNA, the CDR3 is TGTGCCACCAGCAGGTTGGGAGGGGATGGCACAGATACGCAGTATTTT. This chain joins TRBV15 and TRBJ2-3; 7 nucleotides line up with TRBD2. With 3 bases clipped from V and 1 base from J, the junction kept 7 bases outside the gene matches. The CDR3 spans 16 residues. Germline CDR1 reads LNHNV; CDR2 reads YYDKDF (reference sequence). Full variable domain (remainder filled in from reference TRBV15 and TRBJ2-3): DAMVIQNPRYQVTQFGKPVTLSCSQTLNHNVMYWYQQKSSQAPKLLFHYYDKDFNNEADTPDNFQSRRPNTSFCFLDIRSPGLGDTAMYLCATSRLGGDGTDTQYFGPGTRLTVL.